A selection of T cell receptor beta chains follows, all from one sample in a study of blood T cell repertoires in COVID-19. Only in-frame clones appear in the TCRdb table, and some are missing; sequencing was by immunoSEQ multiplex PCR. The data contain 200,000 or so clones, roughly 87% of them seen just once; the ten biggest clones take up 7.2%. Material: PBMCs or T cells enriched from blood (not recorded which). The receptors derive from a man between 25 and 39 years old in a cohort exposed to, infected with or recovered from COVID-19 (not recorded which). CDR3s include the opening cysteine and the closing phenylalanine or tryptophan. D genes are given only for firm matches. Size tells how often a clone was seen (once, few, many) or the class of an expanded clone, and some rows leave it out.

>.|TRBJ1-1|TRBV5-5|TRBD1
CASSLGTGTEAFF
TGTGCCAGCAGCTTGGGGACAGGAACTGAAGCTTTCTTT
>.|TRBJ1-3|TRBV6-5|.
CASGQGNTIYF
TGTGCCAGCGGTCAGGGAAACACCATATATTTT
>.|TRBJ2-7|TRBV5-8|.
CASSLGHNEQYF
TGTGCCAGCAGCTTGGGACATAACGAGCAGTACTTC
>.|TRBJ2-7|TRBV2|.
CASSDSQTYEQYF
TGTGCCAGCAGTGATTCCCAGACCTACGAGCAGTACTTC
>.|TRBJ1-1|TRBV5-5|.
CASSPRQVVNTEAFF
TGTGCCAGCAGCCCCCGACAGGTGGTGAACACTGAAGCTTTCTTT
>.|TRBJ2-5|TRBV4-2|TRBD2
CASSQGGLAGGETQYF
TGTGCCAGCAGCCAAGGGGGACTAGCGGGAGGAGAGACCCAGTACTTC
>.|TRBJ2-1|TRBV6-5|.
CASRPPSQTYNEQFF
TGTGCCAGCAGACCCCCCTCACAAACCTACAATGAGCAGTTCTTC
>.|TRBJ1-5|TRBV6-2/TRBV6-3|.
CASSYAGIGNQPQHF
TGTGCCAGCAGTTACGCAGGGATCGGCAATCAGCCCCAGCATTTT
>.|TRBJ2-2|TRBV2|.
CASSGSGASGSTGELFF
TGTGCCAGCAGTGGGTCGGGGGCTAGCGGAAGCACCGGGGAGCTGTTTTTT
>.|TRBJ1-6|TRBV7-2|TRBD1
CASSSRTGPNSPLHF
TGTGCCAGCAGCTCCAGGACAGGTCCTAATTCACCCCTCCACTTT
>.|TRBJ1-4|TRBV5-1|.
CASSLRESGATNEKLFF
TGCGCCAGCAGCTTACGGGAATCGGGGGCAACTAATGAAAAACTGTTTTTT
>.|TRBJ1-2|TRBV27|.
CASSLTPNYGYTF
TGTGCCAGCAGTTTGACACCTAACTATGGCTACACCTTC
>.|TRBJ2-1|TRBV19|TRBD2
CASNSGINEQFF
TGTGCCAGTAATAGCGGGATCAATGAGCAGTTCTTC
>.|TRBJ1-2|TRBV5-1|.
CASSARDTANYGYTF
TGCGCCAGCAGCGCCCGGGACACCGCTAACTATGGCTACACCTTC
>.|TRBJ2-5|TRBV3-1/TRBV3-2|.
CASSQDTVRETQYF
TGTGCCAGCAGCCAAGACACAGTTCGAGAGACCCAGTACTTC
>.|TRBJ1-5|TRBV27|.
CASSFGPFGWPQHF
TGTGCCAGCAGTTTTGGTCCCTTCGGTTGGCCCCAGCATTTT
>few|TRBJ2-1|TRBV3-1/TRBV3-2|TRBD2
CASSLRTSAYNEQFF
TGTGCCAGCAGCCTGCGGACTAGCGCCTACAATGAGCAGTTCTTC
>.|TRBJ2-7|TRBV7-3|.
CASSLEARGYEQYF
TGTGCCAGCAGCTTAGAAGCTAGGGGGTACGAGCAGTACTTC
>.|TRBJ2-1|TRBV28|TRBD1
CASSLYPEGTGAPIHEQFF
TGTGCCAGCAGTTTATACCCTGAGGGGACAGGAGCGCCTATTCATGAGCAGTTCTTC
>.|TRBJ1-3|TRBV7-2|.
CASSASSSGNTIYF
TGTGCCAGCAGCGCCAGTTCCTCTGGAAACACCATATATTTT
>.|TRBJ2-2|TRBV5-6|.
CASSLAGGAAYTGELFF
TGTGCCAGCAGCTTGGCCGGGGGAGCGGCCTACACCGGGGAGCTGTTTTTT
>.|TRBJ1-1|TRBV28|.
CASSLALTSPEAFF
TGTGCCAGCAGTTTAGCGTTGACATCCCCTGAAGCTTTCTTT
>few|TRBJ1-3|TRBV3-1/TRBV3-2|TRBD1
CASSRLQGLISGNTIYF
TGTGCCAGCAGCCGCTTACAGGGGCTTATCTCTGGAAACACCATATATTTT
>.|TRBJ2-5|TRBV6-5|.
CASSYGALGETQYF
TGTGCCAGCAGTTACGGGGCTCTGGGAGAGACCCAGTACTTC
>.|TRBJ2-3|TRBV7-3|.
CASSLHSAPSTDTQYF
TGTGCCAGCAGCTTACACAGTGCACCTAGCACAGATACGCAGTATTTT